The 23 T cell receptor beta chains listed next were all sequenced from one sample in a study of regulatory T cells in long-lasting Graves disease (dated by TCRdb to the early 2020s). The sample's time point label is to be understood as: newly diagnosed GD, antithyroid drugs for less than 3 months. RNA was extracted from PBMCs in TRIzol for both TCR sequencing and RNA sequencing. Library preparation was by multiplex PCR. For sequencing, an Illumina HiSeq 4000 was employed. CDR3 regions were amplified by Arm-PCR with iRepertoire HTBI primers to construct TCR beta libraries. TCRdb ran its own pipeline on the public reads, namely fastp trimming at Q25 and MiXCR clone calling, and kept in-frame beta chains. Rows with a matching CDR3 protein are joined into one entry that keeps the most common DNA and genes. The sample profile shows about 500,000 distinct CDR3 sequences; around 12% of them were found once. The ten largest clones capture roughly 9.3% of the sample.

These same records also appear under a second study, on T cells in Graves' hyperthyroidism and ophthalmopathy.

The specimen was peripheral blood mononuclear cells (PBMCs), collected at new diagnosis, from a patient treated with antithyroid drugs. Receptors originate from a woman in her thirties with Graves disease. Donor details come from another sample of the same person, matched by shared clones.

This clonotype was found many times. The chain carries TRBV28 and TRBJ1-2; D ambiguous. This CDR3 has 15 residues. Trimming took off 4 bases at V and 4 bases at J, with 16 bases between the two ends. The V gene's germline CDR1 is MDHEN and CDR2 SYDVKM. CDR3 nucleotide sequence: TGTGCCAGCAGTTCAACCCGCTCGGGAGGCTATGGCTACACCTTC. Translating gives CASSSTRSGGYGYTF.

The sample holds many counts of this clonotype. The chain joins TRBV27 to TRBJ1-6; possible D gene TRBD1, 5 bases. The V end was cut by 2 bases, the J end by 12 bases, with 17 bases between. Germline lookup yields CDR1 MNHEY and CDR2 SMNVEV (reference sequence). This CDR3 contains 15 residues. The CDR3 protein is CASSLGGAGRRPLHF. The CDR3 region has the DNA TGTGCCAGCAGTTTAGGAGGGGCGGGTAGGCGACCCCTCCACTTT.

This clonotype has just a few counts. The CDR3 region has the DNA TGTGCCAGCAGCTCCGAAGGTAGAGGGACGCCGATCTACACCTTC. It translates to CASSSEGRGTPIYTF. The V gene is TRBV7-8, the J gene TRBJ1-2, with a possible D match to TRBD1 (5 bases). V lost 4 bases and J lost 10, with 22 bases in between. This CDR3 comprises 15 residues. Per germline, CDR1 SGHVS and CDR2 FQNEAQ.

This clonotype was counted ten times or more. The chain uses TRBV6-1 and TRBJ2-1; D tentatively reads TRBD1 or TRBD2 (5 bases each). The CDR3 loop spans 15 amino acids. The germline V gene encodes CDR1 MNHNS and CDR2 SASEGT. Trimming left V 7 bases short and J 3 bases short, with 16 bases between. The CDR3 loop reads CASKGTYEYYNEQFF. In DNA, the CDR3 is TGTGCCAGCAAAGGGACCTACGAATACTACAATGAGCAGTTCTTC.

In its sample, this clonotype was seen a few times. The rearrangement joins TRBV29-1 to TRBJ2-7; D remains ambiguous. The CDR3 runs to 14 residues. CDR1 SQVTM and CDR2 ANQGSEA come from the germline V gene. Between the trimmed V and J ends, which lost 0 bases and 6 bases, there was a span of 15 bases. CDR3: CSVEELHGMGEQYF. In DNA, the CDR3 is TGCAGCGTTGAAGAACTACATGGCATGGGCGAGCAGTACTTC.

On this clonotype itself: One base away lies a much larger clone, so this may be a sequencing read error. V gene TRBV6-9 combines with J gene TRBJ1-1; D gene uncertain. The germline V gene has CDR1 MNHGY and CDR2 SVAAGI. This CDR3 region has 14 residues. As DNA, the CDR3 is TGTGCCTGCAGTTCCCTAACTGATAGCACTGAAGCTTTCTTT. Translation gives CACSSLTDSTEAFF.

This chain joins TRBV19 and TRBJ2-5, with D perhaps being TRBD1 or TRBD2 (5 bases each). The J call may be faulty, since TRBJ2-1 better matches the DNA end. This CDR3 contains 11 residues. Germline lookup yields CDR1 LNHDA and CDR2 SQIVND (reference sequence). The CDR3 protein is CATTGAEVQFF. Here the CDR3 DNA reads TGTGCCACCACCGGGGCGGAGGTGCAGTTCTTC.

This clonotype was counted ten times or more. J is TRBJ2-1 and V is TRBV20-1; D remains unclear. Germline CDR1 is DFQATT and CDR2 is SNEGSKA (reference sequence). This CDR3 is built from 15 residues. Trimming left V 0 bases short and J 0 bases short, with 9 bases between. This CDR3 reads CSARDDVGSYNEQFF. The CDR3, as DNA: TGCAGTGCTAGAGATGACGTCGGCTCCTACAATGAGCAGTTCTTC.

There are many counts of this clonotype. The chain uses TRBV24-1 and TRBJ1-3; TRBD1 might be the D (5 bases). The length of the CDR3 is 15 residues. Germline V lookup: CDR1 KGHDR, CDR2 SFDVKD. With 4 bases removed from V and 1 base from J, the gap between germline ends came to 10 bases. In DNA, the CDR3 is TGTGCCACCAGTGACTCGAGGGGTTCTGGAAACACCATATATTTT. Its translation: CATSDSRGSGNTIYF.

In this sample, this clonotype turned up many times. The rearrangement joins TRBV20-1 to TRBJ2-5; 9 nucleotides align to TRBD2. Losses at the gene ends were 5 bases for V and 2 bases for J; bases not matched to a gene: 12. Per germline, CDR1 DFQATT and CDR2 SNEGSKA (reference sequence). The CDR3 runs to 16 residues. CDR3 amino acids: CSAFPSRAGGQETQYF. CDR3 sequence (DNA): TGCAGTGCTTTTCCATCCCGAGCGGGAGGACAAGAGACCCAGTACTTC.

This clonotype was recorded many times. This chain connects TRBV28 to TRBJ1-2; 7 bases agree with TRBD1. CDR1 is MDHEN, CDR2 SYDVKM, per germline. The length of the CDR3 is 13 residues. Trimming at V came to 6 bases and at J to 4 bases, leaving 5 bases not matched to a gene. In DNA, the CDR3 is TGTGCCAGCAGCCCGGGACAGTTCTATGGCTACACCTTC. It specifies CASSPGQFYGYTF.

This clonotype was seen many times. This likely comes from a read error, as the CDR3 has no conserved phenylalanine or tryptophan at its end. V is TRBV2 and J is TRBJ1-1; D not resolved. Trimming removed 6 bases from V and 7 bases from J, with 12 bases in between. CDR1 is SNHLY and CDR2 is FYNNEI in the germline V gene. The CDR3 has 12 amino acids. Written as DNA, the CDR3 is TGTGCCAGCAGGTCCCTTAGTCATGAAGCTTTCCTT. It specifies CASRSLSHEAFL.

Many counts were recorded for this clonotype. CDR3 coding DNA: TGTGCCAGCTCACCAGCAGACAACCATGGCTACACCTTC. The encoded protein is CASSPADNHGYTF. J is TRBJ1-2 and V is TRBV18; D unresolved. The CDR3 totals 13 residues. V dropped 2 bases and J dropped 6 bases, with 10 bases sitting between them. Germline V gene data show CDR1 as KGHSH and CDR2 as LQKENI. Filled out from reference TRBV18 and TRBJ1-2, the complete variable domain reads NAGVMQNPRHLVRRRGQEARLRCSPMKGHSHVYWYRQLPEEGLKFMVYLQKENIIDESGMPKERFSAEFPKEGPSILRIQQVVRGDSAAYFCASSPADNHGYTFGSGTRLTVV.

This clonotype was observed at least ten times. The J gene is TRBJ2-2, the V gene TRBV19, with D unclear. V lost 3 bases, J lost 3 bases, and 8 bases lay in between. CDR1 is LNHDA, CDR2 SQIVND, per germline (reference sequence). The CDR3 is made up of 14 amino acids. Written as DNA, the CDR3 is TGTGCCAGTAGTATCCTGGAAGACACCGGGGAGCTGTTTTTT. Encoded protein: CASSILEDTGELFF.

This clonotype was detected ten times or more. This chain connects TRBV20-1 to TRBJ2-6; perhaps TRBD1 as D (5 bases). With 4 bases removed from V and 0 bases from J, the gap between germline ends came to 16 bases. The CDR3 totals 17 residues. Germline-derived CDR1 and CDR2 are DFQATT and SNEGSKA (reference sequence). The CDR3 sequence is CSAIDSPAISGANVLTF. The CDR3 DNA reads as TGCAGTGCTATAGACAGCCCTGCCATCTCTGGGGCCAACGTCCTGACTTTC.

This clonotype has ten or more counts. The rearrangement links TRBV28 to TRBJ2-1; 8 positions match TRBD2. CDR3 size: 15 residues. The V gene's germline CDR1 is MDHEN and CDR2 SYDVKM. V was clipped by 1 base and J by 6 bases; unmatched bases: 5. CDR3 protein: CASSLYPSGGNEQFF. The DNA of the CDR3 is TGTGCCAGCAGTTTATATCCCAGCGGGGGCAATGAGCAGTTCTTC.

Ten or more counts support this clonotype. The CDR3 DNA reads as TGTGCCTGGAGTGTAGTGTCTTATCCCGGGGAGCTGTTTTTT. The encoded protein is CAWSVVSYPGELFF. The V gene is TRBV30, the J gene TRBJ2-2; D gene ambiguous. This CDR3 spans 14 amino acids. The V gene's germline CDR1 is GTSNPN and CDR2 SVGIG (reference sequence). The V end was cut by 0 bases, the J end by 6 bases, with 11 bases between.

This clonotype was picked up many times. The V gene is TRBV3-1, the J gene TRBJ2-7; D not resolved. Trimming took off 4 bases at V and 3 bases at J, with 10 bases between the two ends. The V gene's germline CDR1 is LGHDT and CDR2 YNNKEL (reference sequence). The CDR3 is made up of 13 amino acids. CDR3 in DNA: TGTGCCAGCAGCCTACGGACCATCTACGAGCAGTACTTC. Translation: CASSLRTIYEQYF.

V gene TRBV7-9 combines with J gene TRBJ1-4; the D gene is possibly TRBD1 (6 bases). Germline V gene sequence: CDR1 SEHNR, CDR2 FQNEAQ (reference sequence). CDR3 length: 15 residues. The germline V and J ends were trimmed by 5 bases and 1 base, with 11 bases remaining between them. In DNA, the CDR3 is TGTGCCAGCAGCATAAGGGGGGGAACTAATGAAAAACTGTTTTTT. Residues: CASSIRGGTNEKLFF.

This clonotype was observed at least ten times. Here the CDR3 reads CSANQRRGTDTQYF. The CDR3 nucleotides are TGCAGTGCTAATCAGAGGAGGGGCACAGATACGCAGTATTTT. The chain couples TRBV20-1 to TRBJ2-3, with TRBD2 as a possible D gene (6 bases). V lost 4 bases and J lost 1, with 12 bases in between. CDR1 is DFQATT and CDR2 is SNEGSKA in the germline V gene (reference sequence). CDR3 length: 14 residues.

This clonotype was detected only a few times. V usage is TRBV4-2 and J usage is TRBJ2-3; D ambiguous. This CDR3 has 14 amino acids. CDR1 and CDR2 from the germline V gene are LGHNA and YNFKEQ. Trimming cost V 3 bases and J 2 bases, with 9 bases left between them. CDR3 in amino acids: CASSQPRTTDTQYF. CDR3 DNA sequence: TGTGCCAGCAGCCAGCCCCGGACCACAGATACGCAGTATTTT.

The genes are TRBV3-1 and TRBJ2-3; D might be TRBD1 or TRBD2, each matching 7 bases. V lost 2 bases, J lost 4 bases, and 16 bases lay in between. The germline CDR1 and CDR2 sequences are LGHDT and YNNKEL (reference sequence). This CDR3 spans 16 amino acids. The CDR3 sequence: CASSQLQGRGADTQYF. In DNA, the CDR3 is TGTGCCAGCAGCCAACTACAGGGGAGGGGTGCAGATACGCAGTATTTT.

This clonotype was recorded a few times. This chain connects TRBV7-2 to TRBJ2-2, with D possibly TRBD1 on 5 matching bases. The CDR3 spans 14 residues. V lost 3 bases to trimming and J lost 5 bases, with 10 bases between them. Germline values: CDR1 SGHTA, CDR2 FQGNSA. The CDR3 nucleotides read TGTGCCAGCAGCTTTGGGGCCCGGACCGGGGAGCTGTTTTTT. The encoded protein is CASSFGARTGELFF. The complete variable domain, with remaining parts taken from reference TRBV7-2 and TRBJ2-2, reads GAGVSQSPSNKVTEKGKDVELRCDPISGHTALYWYRQSLGQGLEFLIYFQGNSAPDKSGLPSDRFSAERTGGSVSTLTIQRTQQEDSAVYLCASSFGARTGELFFGEGSRLTVL.